Shown below are 7 T cell receptor beta chains from a single sample sequenced in a study of CD8 T cells in Susac syndrome. Reverse transcription of about 0.5 to 1 ug RNA used random hexamers. MiXCR, applied by TCRdb to the immunoSEQ multiplex PCR reads, yields one record per CDR3 protein. Among fewer than 300,000 distinct CDR3 sequences listed, 85% were seen once. Sequences were obtained from CD8+ T cells from PBMCs. These receptors all come from a human donor with multiple sclerosis.

V and J are TRBV27 and TRBJ2-5; TRBD1 matches 8 bases. The junction had 6 bases not matched to a gene; V was cut back by 5 bases and J by 1 base. Germline lookup yields CDR1 MNHEY and CDR2 SMNVEV (reference sequence). This CDR3 has 15 residues. DNA of the CDR3: TGTGCCAGCAGTACACTGGACAGGGCCCAAGAGACCCAGTACTTC. Encoded protein: CASSTLDRAQETQYF.

Only a few counts were recorded for this clonotype. V usage is TRBV4-1 and J usage is TRBJ2-3, with D unclear. This CDR3 contains 16 residues. CDR1 MGHRA and CDR2 YSYEKL come from the germline V gene. V was clipped by 1 base and J by 0 bases, with 11 bases between them. The CDR3, as DNA: TGCGCCAGCAGCCAAGTAAAAACGAGGAGCACAGATACGCAGTATTTT. This codes for CASSQVKTRSTDTQYF.

This clonotype was detected only a few times. V gene TRBV6-5 combines with J gene TRBJ1-2, with a possible D match to TRBD1 (6 bases). The CDR3 loop spans 13 amino acids. The germline V gene has CDR1 MNHEY and CDR2 SVGAGI. Trimming removed 2 bases from V and 6 bases from J, with 10 bases in between. CDR3 nucleotides: TGTGCCAGCAGTTACACGGGGGCCCATGGCTACACCTTC. Its protein is CASSYTGAHGYTF.

This chain joins TRBV12-3 or TRBV12-4 and TRBJ1-2, with D possibly being TRBD1 (6 bases). V was pared by 3 bases and J by 4 bases, with 12 bases between. The CDR3 has 14 amino acids. The CDR3 bases are TGTGCCAGCAGTTTGGGGGCACGTGTCTATGGCTACACCTTC. Translating it yields CASSLGARVYGYTF.

The chain uses TRBV9 and TRBJ2-3; 9 bases are a match to TRBD2. The CDR3 is made up of 15 amino acids. Germline V CDR1 and CDR2: SGDLS, YYNGEE. V lost 4 bases and J lost 1; bases outside the gene matches: 4. DNA of the CDR3: TGTGCCAGCAGCCCCAGACTAGCGGGCACAGATACGCAGTATTTT. It codes for CASSPRLAGTDTQYF.

The V call is TRBV14, the J call TRBJ2-7; 11 bases fit TRBD2. Unmatched junction bases numbered 9, after V lost 1 base and J lost 4 bases. The CDR3 is 17 residues long. Germline V gene lookup returns CDR1 SGHDN and CDR2 FVKESK. For the CDR3, the DNA is TGTGCCAGCAGCCAAGCCGTAGGGGGACTAGCGGTATACGAGCAGTACTTC. It codes for CASSQAVGGLAVYEQYF.

The chain has TRBV9 and TRBJ2-1, with 10 positions matching TRBD1. V dropped 4 bases and J dropped 5; count of bases not matched to a gene: 12. From germline, CDR1 is SGDLS and CDR2 YYNGEE. The CDR3 consists of 17 residues. CDR3 in DNA: TGTGCCAGCAGCTCACCCTCCCGGGACAGGGGCCACAATGAGCAGTTCTTC. Translated: CASSSPSRDRGHNEQFF.